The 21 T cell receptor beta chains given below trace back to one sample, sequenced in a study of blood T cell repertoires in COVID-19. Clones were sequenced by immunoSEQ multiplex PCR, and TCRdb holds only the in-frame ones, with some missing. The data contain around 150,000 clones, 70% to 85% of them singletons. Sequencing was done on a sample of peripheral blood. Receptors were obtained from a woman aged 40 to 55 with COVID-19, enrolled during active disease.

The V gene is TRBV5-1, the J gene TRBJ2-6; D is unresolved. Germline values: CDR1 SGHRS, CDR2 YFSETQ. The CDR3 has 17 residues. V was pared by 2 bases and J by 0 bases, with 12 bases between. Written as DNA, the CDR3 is TGCGCCAGCAGCTTCGGTCCCCAAATCTCTGGGGCCAACGTCCTGACTTTC. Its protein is CASSFGPQISGANVLTF.

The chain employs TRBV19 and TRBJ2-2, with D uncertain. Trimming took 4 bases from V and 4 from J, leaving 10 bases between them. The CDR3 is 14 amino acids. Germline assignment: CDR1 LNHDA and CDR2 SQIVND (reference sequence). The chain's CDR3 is CASSTGSGTGELFF. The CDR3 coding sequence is TGTGCCAGTAGTACCGGCTCAGGCACCGGGGAGCTGTTTTTT.

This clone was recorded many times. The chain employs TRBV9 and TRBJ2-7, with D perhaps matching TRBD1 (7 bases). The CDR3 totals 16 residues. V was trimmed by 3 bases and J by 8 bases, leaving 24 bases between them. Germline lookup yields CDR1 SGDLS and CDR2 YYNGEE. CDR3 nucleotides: TGTGCCAGCAGCGCCGAAGGTGCGGCAGGGGGAGGACAGCAGTACTTC. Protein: CASSAEGAAGGGQQYF.

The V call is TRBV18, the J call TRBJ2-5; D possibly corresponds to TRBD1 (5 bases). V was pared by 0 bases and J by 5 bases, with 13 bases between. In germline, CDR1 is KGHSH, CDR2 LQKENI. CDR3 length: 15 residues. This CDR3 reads CASSPPGHRGETQYF. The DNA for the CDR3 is TGTGCCAGCTCACCACCGGGGCACCGCGGCGAGACCCAGTACTTC.

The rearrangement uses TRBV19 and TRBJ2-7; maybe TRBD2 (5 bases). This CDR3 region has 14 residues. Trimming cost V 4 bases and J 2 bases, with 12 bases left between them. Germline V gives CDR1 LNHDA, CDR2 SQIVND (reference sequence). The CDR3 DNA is TGTGCCAGTAGTAACAAGGACTCGCCCTACGAGCAGTACTTC. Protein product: CASSNKDSPYEQYF.

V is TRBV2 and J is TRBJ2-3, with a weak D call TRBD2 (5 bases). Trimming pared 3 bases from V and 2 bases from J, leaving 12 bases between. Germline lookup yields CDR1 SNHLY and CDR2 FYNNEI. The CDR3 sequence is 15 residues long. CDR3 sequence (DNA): TGTGCCAGCAGTGACCTCGGGGTGAACACAGATACGCAGTATTTT. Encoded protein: CASSDLGVNTDTQYF.

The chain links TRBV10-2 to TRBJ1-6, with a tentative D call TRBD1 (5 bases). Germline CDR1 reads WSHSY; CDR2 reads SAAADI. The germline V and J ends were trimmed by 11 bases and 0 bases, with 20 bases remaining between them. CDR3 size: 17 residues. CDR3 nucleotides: TGCGCCTCCAAGGGAGGGGACCCGAGCTCCTATAATTCACCCCTCCACTTT. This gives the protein CASKGGDPSSYNSPLHF.

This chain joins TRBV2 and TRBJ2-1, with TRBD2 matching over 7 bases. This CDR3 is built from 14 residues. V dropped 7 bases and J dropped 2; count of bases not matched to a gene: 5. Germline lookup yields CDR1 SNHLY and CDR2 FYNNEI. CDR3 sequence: CASNPGTTYNEQFF. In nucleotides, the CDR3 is TGTGCCAGCAACCCCGGGACTACCTACAATGAGCAGTTCTTC.

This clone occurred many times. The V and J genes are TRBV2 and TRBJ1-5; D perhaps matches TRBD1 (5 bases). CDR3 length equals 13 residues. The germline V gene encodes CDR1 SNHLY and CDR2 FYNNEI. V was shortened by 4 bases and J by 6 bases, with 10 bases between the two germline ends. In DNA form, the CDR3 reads TGTGCCAGCAGTGTTCGGGGGGTTCAGCCCCAGCATTTT. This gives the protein CASSVRGVQPQHF.

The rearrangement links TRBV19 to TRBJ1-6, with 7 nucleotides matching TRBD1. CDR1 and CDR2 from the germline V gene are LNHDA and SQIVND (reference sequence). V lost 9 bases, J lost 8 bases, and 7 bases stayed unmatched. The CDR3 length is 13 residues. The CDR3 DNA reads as TGTGCCAGCCGGACAGGACTATATTCACCCCTCCACTTT. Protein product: CASRTGLYSPLHF.

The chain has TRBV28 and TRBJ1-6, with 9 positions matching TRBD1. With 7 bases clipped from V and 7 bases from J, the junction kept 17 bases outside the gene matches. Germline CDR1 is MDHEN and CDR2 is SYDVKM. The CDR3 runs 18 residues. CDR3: CASTSGGITGGGNSPLHF. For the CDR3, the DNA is TGTGCCAGCACCTCTGGGGGTATAACAGGGGGCGGAAATTCACCCCTCCACTTT.

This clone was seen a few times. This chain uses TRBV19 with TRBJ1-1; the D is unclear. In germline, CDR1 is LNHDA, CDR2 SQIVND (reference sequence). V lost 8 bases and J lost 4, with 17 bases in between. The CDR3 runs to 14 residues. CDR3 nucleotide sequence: TGTGCCAGTTCGTATATTGCGGGTACCACTGAAGCTTTCTTT. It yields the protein CASSYIAGTTEAFF.

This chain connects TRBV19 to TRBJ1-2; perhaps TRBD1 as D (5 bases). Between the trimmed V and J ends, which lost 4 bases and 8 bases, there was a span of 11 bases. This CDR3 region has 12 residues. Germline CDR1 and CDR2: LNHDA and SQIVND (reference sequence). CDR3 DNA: TGTGCCAGTAGTAAAGCAGGGCACGGCTACACCTTC. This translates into CASSKAGHGYTF.

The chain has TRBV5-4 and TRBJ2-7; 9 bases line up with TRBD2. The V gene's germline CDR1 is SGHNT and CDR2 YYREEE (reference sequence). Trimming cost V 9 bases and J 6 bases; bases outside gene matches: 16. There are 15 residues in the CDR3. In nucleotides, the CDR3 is TGTGCCACCACAGCTTGGGCTAGCGGGATCGGCGAGCAGTACTTC. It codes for CATTAWASGIGEQYF.

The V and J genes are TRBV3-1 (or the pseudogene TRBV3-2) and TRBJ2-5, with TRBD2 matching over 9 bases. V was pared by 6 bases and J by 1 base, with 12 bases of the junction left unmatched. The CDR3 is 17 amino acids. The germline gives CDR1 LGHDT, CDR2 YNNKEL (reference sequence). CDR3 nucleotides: TGTGCCAGCAGACGGACAGGCCCACTAGCGGGCCAAGAGACCCAGTACTTC. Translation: CASRRTGPLAGQETQYF.

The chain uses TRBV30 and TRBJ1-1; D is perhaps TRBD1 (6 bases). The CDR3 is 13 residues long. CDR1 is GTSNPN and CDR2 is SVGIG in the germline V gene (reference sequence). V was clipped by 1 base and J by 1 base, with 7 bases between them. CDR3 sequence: CAWSDRANTEAFF. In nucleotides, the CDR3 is TGTGCCTGGAGTGACAGGGCGAACACTGAAGCTTTCTTT.

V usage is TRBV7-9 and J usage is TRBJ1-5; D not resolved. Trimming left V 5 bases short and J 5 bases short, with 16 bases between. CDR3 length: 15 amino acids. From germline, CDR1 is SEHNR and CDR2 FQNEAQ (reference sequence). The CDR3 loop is CASSLDGVADQPQHF. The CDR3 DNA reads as TGTGCCAGCAGCCTGGACGGGGTGGCGGATCAGCCCCAGCATTTT.

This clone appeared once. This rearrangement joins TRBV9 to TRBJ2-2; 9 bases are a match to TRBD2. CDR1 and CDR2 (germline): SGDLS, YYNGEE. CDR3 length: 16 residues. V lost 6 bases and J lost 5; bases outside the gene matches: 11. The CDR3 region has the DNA TGTGCCAGCACCCGAGGCGGGGGGGCCAGGACCGGGGAGCTGTTTTTT. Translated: CASTRGGGARTGELFF. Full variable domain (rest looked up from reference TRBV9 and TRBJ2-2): DSGVTQTPKHLITATGQRVTLRCSPRSGDLSVYWYQQSLDQGLQFLIQYYNGEERAKGNILERFSAQQFPDLHSELNLSSLELGDSALYFCASTRGGGARTGELFFGEGSRLTVL.

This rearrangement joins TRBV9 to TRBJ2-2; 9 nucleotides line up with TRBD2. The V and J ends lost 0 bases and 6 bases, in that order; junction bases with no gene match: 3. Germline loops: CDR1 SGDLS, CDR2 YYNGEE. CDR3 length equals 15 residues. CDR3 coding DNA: TGTGCCAGCAGCGTAGGAGTAGCGGGAGCCGGGGAGCTGTTTTTT. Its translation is CASSVGVAGAGELFF.

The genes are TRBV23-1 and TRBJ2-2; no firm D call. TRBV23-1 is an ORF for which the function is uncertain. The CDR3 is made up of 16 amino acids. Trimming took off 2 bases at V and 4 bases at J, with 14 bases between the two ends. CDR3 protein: CASSQGCGRATGELFF. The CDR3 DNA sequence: TGCGCCAGCAGTCAAGGTTGTGGTCGCGCCACCGGGGAGCTGTTTTTT.

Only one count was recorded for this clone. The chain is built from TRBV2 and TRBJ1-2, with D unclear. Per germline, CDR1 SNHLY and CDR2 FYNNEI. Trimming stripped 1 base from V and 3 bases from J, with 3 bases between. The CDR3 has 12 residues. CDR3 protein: CASSEDYYGYTF. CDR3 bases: TGTGCCAGCAGTGAAGACTACTATGGCTACACCTTC.